This TCR beta chain was observed in a study of OX40 agonist ivuxolimab in advanced cancers. Study context: The dose of intravenous ivuxolimab that patients received every 2 weeks ranged from 0.01 to 10 mg/kg. Among those treated, three patients had partial responses, one with hepatocellular carcinoma and two with cutaneous melanoma.

The CDR3 runs to 15 residues. V shed 2 bases and J shed 3 bases, with 14 bases lying between them. Germline lookup yields CDR1 WNHNN and CDR2 SYGVQD (reference sequence). This clone was picked up one time. The repertoire was sequenced with immunoSEQ multiplex PCR; TCRdb's copy has only in-frame clones and lacks some. The sample shows around 47,000 clones, roughly nine tenths of them seen only once. The sample was CD4+ or CD8+ T cells sorted from blood, taken in a trial of the OX40 agonist ivuxolimab. The chain has TRBV10-1 and TRBJ2-7; tentatively, D is TRBD1 (6 bases). This clonotype was sampled from an adult with an advanced solid tumor such as melanoma, head and neck, liver or kidney cancer. The CDR3: CASSEPKTGDYEQYF. CDR3 nucleotide sequence: TGCGCCAGCAGTGAGCCGAAGACAGGAGACTACGAGCAGTACTTC.